The next 6 T cell receptor beta chains were all read from a single sample in a study of blood T cell repertoires in COVID-19 (TCRdb year 2020). Libraries were prepared through the immunoSEQ multiplex PCR assay. The immuneACCESS repertoire file appears here via TCRdb, limited to in-frame rearrangements. These files lack a portion of the clones; in checked studies, under half of the deficit traces to unresolved V genes, and the cause of the others is not known. This sample gives 130,000 to 150,000 clones in total; roughly 90% of them show up just once. The ten largest clones take up roughly 1.2% of the sample. Specimen: PBMCs or T cells enriched from blood (not recorded which). The receptors stem from a young woman with acute COVID-19.

This chain uses TRBV5-1 with TRBJ1-5; 7 bases are shared with TRBD1. This CDR3 is 15 amino acids long. Germline CDR1 is SGHRS and CDR2 is YFSETQ. Trimming took 1 base from V and 0 from J; bases not matched to a gene: 1. CDR3 protein: CASSLTGASNQPQHF. CDR3 nucleotide sequence: TGCGCCAGCAGCTTGACAGGGGCTAGCAATCAGCCCCAGCATTTT.

The chain joins TRBV21-1 to TRBJ2-7; the table's D call of TRBD1 was not tested on the DNA. TRBV21-1 is noted as a pseudogene. The CDR3 spans 19 residues. This CDR3 reads CASSKSSPGTGCRTYEQYF. The CDR3 nucleotides are TGTGCCAGCAGCAAATCCTCCCCAGGGACAGGGTGCAGAACCTACGAGCAGTACTTC.

The CDR3 DNA sequence: TGTGCCAGCAGTTTAGACAGCCCCAGGGAAAAACTGTTTTTT. It yields the protein CASSLDSPREKLFF. The chain is built from TRBV27 and TRBJ1-4; D possibly corresponds to TRBD1 (5 bases). V gave up 2 bases and J gave up 8 bases, with 12 bases separating them. Per the germline V gene, CDR1 is MNHEY and CDR2 is SMNVEV (reference sequence). This CDR3 region has 14 residues.

This clone occurred a few times. The chain links TRBV5-3 to TRBJ1-5, with a weak D call TRBD1 (6 bases). TRBV5-3 is treated as an ORF (open reading frame) with a function not yet certain. V lost 4 bases, J lost 0 bases, and 17 bases lay in between. The CDR3 covers 17 residues. CDR3 protein: CARSEDPDRRSNQPQHF. Here the CDR3 DNA reads TGTGCCAGAAGCGAGGACCCCGACAGGCGTAGCAATCAGCCCCAGCATTTT.

V and J are TRBV2 and TRBJ2-5, with unresolved D. Trimming took 7 bases from V and 5 from J, leaving 8 bases between them. CDR1 and CDR2 from the germline V gene are SNHLY and FYNNEI. This CDR3 has 11 amino acids. CDR3 loop: CASNRFETQYF. CDR3 coding DNA: TGTGCCAGCAACAGATTCGAGACCCAGTACTTC.

The gene calls are TRBV5-1 and TRBJ2-7, with D tentatively TRBD2 (6 bases). Trimming left V 2 bases short and J 6 bases short, with 15 bases between. Germline CDR1 is SGHRS and CDR2 is YFSETQ. The CDR3 spans 14 residues. The CDR3 bases are TGCGCCAGCAGCTTCCAAGGGGCGGGGAGCGAGCAGTACTTC. Translating it yields CASSFQGAGSEQYF.